The sequence of this T cell receptor (beta chain) was determined in a study of cytotoxic CD8 clonotypes in ibrutinib-treated CLL. The CDR3 is 13 amino acids. J was trimmed by 4 bases and V by 9 bases; bases with no gene match: 5. The germline gives CDR1 MNHEY, CDR2 SVGAGI. A word on this clone: What it recognizes is unknown.

Study-level points and caveats: Sustained-remission patients were sampled at one set of times and progressing patients at different ones. Baseline clonality, higher than in age-matched healthy donors, tracked circulating CD8+ T-cell counts.

The method was immunoSEQ multiplex PCR; TCRdb's version includes in-frame clones alone and lacks a portion of them. The sample consists of approximately 100,000 clones, approximately 78% of them appearing once. V and J are TRBV6-5 and TRBJ2-7, with TRBD2 matching 11 bases. This receptor was taken from a human donor with chronic lymphocytic leukemia. Material: PBMCs, obtained after 12 months of ibrutinib treatment. CDR3 nucleotide sequence: TGTGCCAGGCCTAGCGGGGGGATGTACGAGCAGTACTTC. Translation: CARPSGGMYEQYF.